This T cell receptor (beta chain) was obtained from a study of regulatory T cells in long-lasting Graves disease. Study-level findings and limits: Peripheral blood alone, not thyroid tissue, underwent study.

Arm-PCR of CDR3 regions and iRepertoire HTBI primers were used to build TCR beta libraries. Methods used by the authors: Spanning all samples, the identified segments comprised some 60 TRBV and some 15 TRBJ. TCRdb re-called the multiplex PCR reads through MiXCR, storing one row per CDR3 protein. None of the V and J calls come from the authors' own analysis; TCRdb made them. This table has some 500,000 distinct CDR3 sequences, roughly 13% appearing once. Time point specified: newly diagnosed GD, antithyroid drugs for less than 3 months. From RNA extracted from PBMCs, the TCR library was made. Diagnosis followed American Thyroid Association guidelines for Graves' disease. V lost 3 bases and J 4 bases, leaving 15 bases between the germline ends. The CDR3 runs to 15 residues. Germline CDR1 is MDHEN and CDR2 is SYDVKM. This clonotype was recorded many times. The antigen is unknown. The same sample was also used in a study of T cells in Graves' hyperthyroidism and ophthalmopathy. That source adds: The TCR CDR3 was amplified in a first-round RT-PCR using the HTBI primer set.

The genes are TRBV28 and TRBJ1-1; a possible D gene is TRBD1 (5 bases). The specimen was peripheral blood mononuclear cells (PBMCs), collected at new diagnosis, from a patient treated with antithyroid drugs. This TCR was recovered from a man between 25 and 39 years old with Graves disease. CDR3: CASSFRGGGSTEAFF. CDR3 DNA sequence: TGTGCCAGCAGTTTTCGAGGCGGGGGGTCCACTGAAGCTTTCTTT.